This entry features one T cell receptor beta chain sequence. Method: immunoSEQ multiplex PCR; TCRdb's copy keeps in-frame clones and lacks some. This sample carries approximately 79,000 clones, roughly nine tenths of them seen once, and the ten largest clones take under 0.5%. This entry belongs to a study of technical replicates of blood from a handful of donors. The sequenced sample consisted of T cells isolated from PBMCs. This TCR came from a human donor in good health.

The CDR3 nucleotides are TGCGCCAGCAGCCAATGGACAGGAAAGGACGAGCAGTACTTC. Amino acid sequence: CASSQWTGKDEQYF. This chain joins TRBV5-1 and TRBJ2-7; 7 bases line up with TRBD1. The length of the CDR3 is 14 residues. Germline CDR1 is SGHRS and CDR2 is YFSETQ. V shed 4 bases and J 5 bases; nucleotides not matched to a gene: 9.